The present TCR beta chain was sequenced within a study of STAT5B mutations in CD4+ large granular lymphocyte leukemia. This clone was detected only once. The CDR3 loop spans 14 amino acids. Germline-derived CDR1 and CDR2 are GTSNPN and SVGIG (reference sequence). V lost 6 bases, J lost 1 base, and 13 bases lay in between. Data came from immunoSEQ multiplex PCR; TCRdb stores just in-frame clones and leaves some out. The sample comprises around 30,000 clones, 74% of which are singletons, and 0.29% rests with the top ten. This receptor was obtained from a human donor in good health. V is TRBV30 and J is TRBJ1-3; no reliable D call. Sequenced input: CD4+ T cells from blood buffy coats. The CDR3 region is CACQVGRSGNTIYF. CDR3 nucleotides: TGTGCCTGCCAAGTGGGCAGATCTGGAAACACCATATATTTT.